This paragraph covers one T cell receptor beta chain sequence. The repertoire was sequenced with immunoSEQ multiplex PCR; TCRdb's copy has only in-frame clones and lacks some. The sample comprises around 77,000 clones, around 92% of which are singletons, and 0.15% rests with the top ten. The data were obtained in a study of human versus mouse CDR3 diversity and MHC coevolution. The receptor's source is a person aged 30-70 years in good health. Sequencing used naive CD4+ T cells from blood. The subset denotes: CD45RO-negative CD62L-positive naive CD4 T cells.

CDR3 residues: CASRKEGLAEPSYNEQFF. CDR3 nucleotides: TGTGCCAGCAGGAAGGAGGGGTTAGCGGAGCCCTCCTACAATGAGCAGTTCTTC. This rearrangement joins TRBV2 to TRBJ2-1; a possible D gene is TRBD2 (6 bases). There are 18 residues in the CDR3. From germline, CDR1 is SNHLY and CDR2 FYNNEI. V was trimmed by 6 bases and J by 0 bases, leaving 21 bases between them.